This T cell receptor (beta chain) was sequenced during a study of T cell changes during pregnancy in multiple sclerosis. This CDR3 has 15 amino acids. Germline lookup yields CDR1 MNHEY and CDR2 SMNVEV (reference sequence). Trimming removed 2 bases from V and 6 bases from J; junction bases left unmatched: 5. Sequencing was performed with immunoSEQ multiplex PCR; in TCRdb, only in-frame clones are kept and a portion is missing. The repertoire holds roughly 52,000 clones, with around 92% as singletons. Sequencing used CD4+ T cells from peripheral blood mononuclear cells, obtained in the third trimester of pregnancy. This chain uses TRBV27 with TRBJ2-1; TRBD2 agrees at 9 bases. This TCR came from a female donor with multiple sclerosis, enrolled in a pregnancy study. In DNA, the CDR3 is TGTGCCAGCAGTTTACAGCTAGCGGGATCCAATGAGCAGTTCTTC. Its translation: CASSLQLAGSNEQFF.